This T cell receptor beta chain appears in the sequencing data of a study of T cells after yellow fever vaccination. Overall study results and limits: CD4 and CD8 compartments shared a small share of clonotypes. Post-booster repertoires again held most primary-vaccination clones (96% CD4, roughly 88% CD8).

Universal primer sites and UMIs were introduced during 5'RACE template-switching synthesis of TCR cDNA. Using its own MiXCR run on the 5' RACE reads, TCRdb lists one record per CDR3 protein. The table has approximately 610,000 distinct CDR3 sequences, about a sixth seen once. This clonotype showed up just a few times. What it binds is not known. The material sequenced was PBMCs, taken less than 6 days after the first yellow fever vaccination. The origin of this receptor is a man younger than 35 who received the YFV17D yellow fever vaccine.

The CDR3 DNA sequence: TGTGCCAGCAGCTTGGAGCCCAGCGGGGGCTACAATGAGCAGTTCTTC. Translating gives CASSLEPSGGYNEQFF. V and J are TRBV5-5 and TRBJ2-1, with TRBD2 matching 8 bases. CDR3 size: 16 residues. The J segment lost 3 bases and the V segment lost 0 bases, leaving 5 bases of the junction unmatched. From germline, CDR1 is SGHKS and CDR2 YYEKEE (reference sequence).